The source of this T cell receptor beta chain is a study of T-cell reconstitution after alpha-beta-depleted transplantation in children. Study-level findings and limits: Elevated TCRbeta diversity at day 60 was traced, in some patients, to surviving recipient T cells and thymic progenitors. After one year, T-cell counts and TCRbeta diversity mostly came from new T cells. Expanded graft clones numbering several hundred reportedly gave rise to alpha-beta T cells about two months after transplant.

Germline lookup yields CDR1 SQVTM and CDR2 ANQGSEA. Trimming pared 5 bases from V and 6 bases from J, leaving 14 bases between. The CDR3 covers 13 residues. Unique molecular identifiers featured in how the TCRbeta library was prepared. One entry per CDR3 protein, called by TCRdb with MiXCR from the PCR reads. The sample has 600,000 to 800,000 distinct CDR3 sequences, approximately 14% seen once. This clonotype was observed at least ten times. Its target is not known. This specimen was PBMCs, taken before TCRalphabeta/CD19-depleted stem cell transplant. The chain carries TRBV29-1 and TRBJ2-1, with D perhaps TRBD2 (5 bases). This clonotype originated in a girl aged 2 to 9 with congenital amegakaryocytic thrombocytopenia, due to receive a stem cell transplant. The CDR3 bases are TGCAGCGTTTTACTAGGTCGATCCAATGAGCAGTTCTTC. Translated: CSVLLGRSNEQFF.